The TCR beta chain under discussion was sequenced for a study of CD8 T cells in Susac syndrome. Study-level findings and limits: It was acknowledged by the study that relatively few individuals were included in its TCR sequencing and HLA analysis.

V was trimmed by 3 bases and J by 2 bases, leaving 10 bases between them. The CDR3 totals 14 residues. Germline V gives CDR1 SGHNT, CDR2 YYREEE (reference sequence). This clonotype was observed a handful of times. Its specificity is not known. It was with random hexamers that 0.5 to 1 ug RNA was reverse transcribed. Amplification of TCR beta CDR3 across 54 Vbeta and 13 Jbeta was performed with immunoSEQ multiplex PCR. One entry per CDR3 protein results from TCRdb running MiXCR on the immunoSEQ multiplex PCR reads. The sample yields 150,000 to 200,000 distinct CDR3 sequences, about 93% seen once. Sequencing targeted TCR beta in blood CD8+ and CD4+ T cells.

The TCR sequence derives from a human donor in good health. Sequenced material: CD4+ T cells from PBMCs. V and J are TRBV5-4 and TRBJ2-3; D might be TRBD2 (6 bases). The CDR3 reads CASSSGTSTDTQYF. In nucleotides, the CDR3 is TGTGCCAGCAGCTCCGGGACTTCCACAGATACGCAGTATTTT.